What follows is one TCR beta chain and its context. What it recognizes is unknown. This entry comes from a study of cytomegalovirus exposure and HLA in healthy donors. Notes on the study in general: A later analysis found that most CMV-associated TCR beta chains appeared HLA-restricted. Across donors, sequencing depth was assumed by presence/absence analyses to be roughly uniform. The study had only CMV serostatus as immune exposure information.

The PCR was carried out with 60 Vbeta primers and 13 Jbeta primers. Only in-frame clones appear in the TCRdb table, and some are missing; sequencing was by immunoSEQ multiplex PCR. The sample holds 100,000 to 150,000 clones, around three quarters seen once. The origin of this receptor is a female donor in good health and CMV-seronegative. The specimen sequenced was PBMCs.

The CDR3 loop is CASSQGRGNQPQHF. CDR3 nucleotide sequence: TGTGCCAGTAGCCAGGGTAGAGGCAATCAGCCCCAGCATTTT. This chain joins TRBV19 and TRBJ1-5; TRBD1 might be the D (5 bases). This CDR3 contains 14 residues. V was shortened by 6 bases and J by 2 bases, with 11 bases between the two germline ends. CDR1 is LNHDA, CDR2 SQIVND, per germline (reference sequence).